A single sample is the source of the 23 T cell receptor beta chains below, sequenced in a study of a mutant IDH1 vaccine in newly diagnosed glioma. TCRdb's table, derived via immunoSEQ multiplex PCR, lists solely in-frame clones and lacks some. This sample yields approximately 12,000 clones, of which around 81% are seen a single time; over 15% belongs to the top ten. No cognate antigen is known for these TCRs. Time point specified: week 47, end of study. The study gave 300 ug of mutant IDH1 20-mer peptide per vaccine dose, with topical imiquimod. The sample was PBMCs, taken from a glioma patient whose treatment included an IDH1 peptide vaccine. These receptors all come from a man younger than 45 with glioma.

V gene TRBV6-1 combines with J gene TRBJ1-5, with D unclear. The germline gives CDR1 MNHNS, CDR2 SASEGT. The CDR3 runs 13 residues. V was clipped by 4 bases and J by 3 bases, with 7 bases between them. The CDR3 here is CASSGQSNQPQHF. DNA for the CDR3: TGTGCCAGCAGTGGGCAGTCCAATCAGCCCCAGCATTTT.

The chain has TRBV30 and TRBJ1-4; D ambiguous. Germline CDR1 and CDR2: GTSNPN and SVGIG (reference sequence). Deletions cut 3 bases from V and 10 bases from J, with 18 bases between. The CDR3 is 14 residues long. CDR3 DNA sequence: TGTGCCTGGAGCGCAACCATTACGTCGGGAAAACTGTTTTTT. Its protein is CAWSATITSGKLFF.

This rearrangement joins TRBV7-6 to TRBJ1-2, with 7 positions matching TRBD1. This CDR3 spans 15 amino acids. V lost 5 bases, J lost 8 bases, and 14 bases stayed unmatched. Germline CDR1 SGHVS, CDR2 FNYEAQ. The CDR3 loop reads CASSPRAGGDLGYTF. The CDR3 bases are TGTGCCAGCAGCCCCCGCGCAGGGGGAGATTTAGGCTACACCTTC.

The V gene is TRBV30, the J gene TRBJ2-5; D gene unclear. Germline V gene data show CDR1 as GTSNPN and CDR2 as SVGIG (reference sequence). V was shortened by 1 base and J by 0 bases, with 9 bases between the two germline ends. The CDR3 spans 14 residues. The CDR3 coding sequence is TGTGCCTGGAGTGGAGACGGATACCAAGAGACCCAGTACTTC. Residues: CAWSGDGYQETQYF.

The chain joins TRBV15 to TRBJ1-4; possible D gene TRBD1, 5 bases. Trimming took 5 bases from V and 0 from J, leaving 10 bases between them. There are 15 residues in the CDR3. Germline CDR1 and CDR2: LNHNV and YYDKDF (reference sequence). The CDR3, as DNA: TGTGCCACCAGCCGGGACGACGCAACTAATGAAAAACTGTTTTTT. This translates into CATSRDDATNEKLFF.

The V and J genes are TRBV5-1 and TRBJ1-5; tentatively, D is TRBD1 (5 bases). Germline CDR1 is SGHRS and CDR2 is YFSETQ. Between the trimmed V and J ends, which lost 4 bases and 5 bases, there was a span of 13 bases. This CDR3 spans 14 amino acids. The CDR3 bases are TGCGCCAGCAGCCCCGGACATAAGGATCAGCCCCAGCATTTT. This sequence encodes CASSPGHKDQPQHF.

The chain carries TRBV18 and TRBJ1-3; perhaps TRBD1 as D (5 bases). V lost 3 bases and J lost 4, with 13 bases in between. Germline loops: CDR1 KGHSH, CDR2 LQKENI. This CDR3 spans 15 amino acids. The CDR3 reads CASSPIAWDGNTIYF. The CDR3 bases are TGTGCCAGCTCACCGATCGCATGGGACGGAAACACCATATATTTT.

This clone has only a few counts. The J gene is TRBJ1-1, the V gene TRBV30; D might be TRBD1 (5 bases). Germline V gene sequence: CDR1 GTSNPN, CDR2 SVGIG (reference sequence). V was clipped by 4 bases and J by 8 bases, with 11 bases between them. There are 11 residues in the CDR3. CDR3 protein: CAWNWGTEAFF. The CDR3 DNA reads TGTGCCTGGAATTGGGGGACCGAAGCTTTCTTT.

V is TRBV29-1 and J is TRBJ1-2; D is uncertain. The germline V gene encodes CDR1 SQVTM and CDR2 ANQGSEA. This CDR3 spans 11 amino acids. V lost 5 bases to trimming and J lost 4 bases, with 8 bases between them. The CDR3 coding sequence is TGCAGCGTTACGAGCGGCTATGGCTACACCTTC. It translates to CSVTSGYGYTF.

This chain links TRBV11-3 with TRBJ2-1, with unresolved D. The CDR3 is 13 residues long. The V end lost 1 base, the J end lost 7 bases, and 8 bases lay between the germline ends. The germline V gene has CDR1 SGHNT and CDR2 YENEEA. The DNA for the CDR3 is TGTGCCAGCAGCTTAGCGTGGGGTAATGAGCAGTTCTTC. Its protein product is CASSLAWGNEQFF.

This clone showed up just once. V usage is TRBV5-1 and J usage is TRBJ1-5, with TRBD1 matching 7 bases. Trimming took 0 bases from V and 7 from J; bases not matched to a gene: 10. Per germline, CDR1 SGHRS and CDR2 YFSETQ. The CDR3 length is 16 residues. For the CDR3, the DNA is TGCGCCAGCAGCTTGGGTACCCCAGGGGGAAGGCAGCCCCAGCATTTT. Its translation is CASSLGTPGGRQPQHF. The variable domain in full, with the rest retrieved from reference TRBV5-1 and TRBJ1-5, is KAGVTQTPRYLIKTRGQQVTLSCSPISGHRSVSWYQQTPGQGLQFLFEYFSETQRNKGNFPGRFSGRQFSNSRSEMNVSTLELGDSALYLCASSLGTPGGRQPQHFGDGTRLSIL.

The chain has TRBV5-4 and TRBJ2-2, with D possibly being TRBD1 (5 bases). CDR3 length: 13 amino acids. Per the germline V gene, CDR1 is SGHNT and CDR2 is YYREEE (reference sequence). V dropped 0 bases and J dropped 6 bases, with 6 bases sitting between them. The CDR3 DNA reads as TGTGCCAGCAGCTTGGCAGGGCCCGGGGAGCTGTTTTTT. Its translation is CASSLAGPGELFF. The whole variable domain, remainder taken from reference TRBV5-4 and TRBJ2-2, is ETGVTQSPTHLIKTRGQQVTLRCSSQSGHNTVSWYQQALGQGPQFIFQYYREEENGRGNFPPRFSGLQFPNYSSELNVNALELDDSALYLCASSLAGPGELFFGEGSRLTVL.

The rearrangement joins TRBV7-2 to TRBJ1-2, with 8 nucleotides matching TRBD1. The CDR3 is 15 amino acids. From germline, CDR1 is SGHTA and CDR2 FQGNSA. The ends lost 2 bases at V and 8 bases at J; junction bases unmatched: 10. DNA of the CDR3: TGTGCCAGCAGCTTAAGTCATACAGGGGGAAAAGGCTACACCTTC. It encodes CASSLSHTGGKGYTF.

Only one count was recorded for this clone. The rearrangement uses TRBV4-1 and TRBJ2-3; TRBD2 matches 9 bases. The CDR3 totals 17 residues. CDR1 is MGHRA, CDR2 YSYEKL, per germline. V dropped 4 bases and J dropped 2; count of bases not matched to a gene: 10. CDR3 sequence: CASSRKALAGITDTQYF. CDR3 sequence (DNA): TGCGCCAGCAGCCGCAAGGCTCTAGCGGGAATCACAGATACGCAGTATTTT.

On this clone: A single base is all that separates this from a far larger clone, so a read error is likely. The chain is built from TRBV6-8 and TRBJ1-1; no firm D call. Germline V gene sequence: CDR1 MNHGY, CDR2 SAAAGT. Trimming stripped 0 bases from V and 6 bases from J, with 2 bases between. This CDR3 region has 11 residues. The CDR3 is CASSYSSEAFF. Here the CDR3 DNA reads TGTGCCAGCAGTTACTCTTCTGAAGCTTTCTTT.

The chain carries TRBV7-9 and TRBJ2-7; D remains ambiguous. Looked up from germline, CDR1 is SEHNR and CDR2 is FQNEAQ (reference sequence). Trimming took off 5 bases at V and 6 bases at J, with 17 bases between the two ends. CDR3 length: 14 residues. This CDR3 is CASSPPVGLGEQYF. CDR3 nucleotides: TGTGCCAGCAGCCCGCCGGTAGGGTTGGGCGAGCAGTACTTC.

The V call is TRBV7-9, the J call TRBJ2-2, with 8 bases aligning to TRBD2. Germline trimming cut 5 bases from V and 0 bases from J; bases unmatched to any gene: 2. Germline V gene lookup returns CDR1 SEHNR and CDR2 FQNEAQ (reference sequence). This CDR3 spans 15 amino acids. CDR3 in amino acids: CASSLSGANTGELFF. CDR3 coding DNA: TGTGCCAGCAGCCTTAGCGGGGCGAACACCGGGGAGCTGTTTTTT.

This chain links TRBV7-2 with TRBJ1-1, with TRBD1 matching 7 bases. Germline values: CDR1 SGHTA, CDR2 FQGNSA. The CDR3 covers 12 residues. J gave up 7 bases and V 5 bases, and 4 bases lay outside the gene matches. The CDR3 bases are TGTGCCAGCAGCCACAGGGGAGGTGAAGCTTTCTTT. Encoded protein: CASSHRGGEAFF.

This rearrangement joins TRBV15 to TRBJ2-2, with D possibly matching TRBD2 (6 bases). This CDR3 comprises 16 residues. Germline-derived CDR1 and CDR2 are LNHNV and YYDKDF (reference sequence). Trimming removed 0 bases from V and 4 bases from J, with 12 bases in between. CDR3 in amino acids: CATSRDRRLGTGELFF. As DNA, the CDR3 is TGTGCCACCAGCAGAGATCGCAGACTAGGCACCGGGGAGCTGTTTTTT.

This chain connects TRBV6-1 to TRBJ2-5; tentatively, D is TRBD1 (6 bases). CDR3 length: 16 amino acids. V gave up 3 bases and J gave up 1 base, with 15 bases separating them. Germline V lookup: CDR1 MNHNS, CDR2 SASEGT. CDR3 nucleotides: TGTGCCAGCAGTGATTATCCTGTCAGGGGCCAAGAGACCCAGTACTTC. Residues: CASSDYPVRGQETQYF.

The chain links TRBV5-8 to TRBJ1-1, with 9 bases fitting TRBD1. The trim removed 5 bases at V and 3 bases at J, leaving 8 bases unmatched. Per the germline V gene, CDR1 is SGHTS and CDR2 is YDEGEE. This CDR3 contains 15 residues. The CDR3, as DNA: TGTGCCAGCAGAACGGAGGACAGGGGATACACTGAAGCTTTCTTT. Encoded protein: CASRTEDRGYTEAFF.

The CDR3: CASSPRAAATNEKLFF. The CDR3 DNA is TGTGCCAGCTCACCAAGGGCGGCTGCAACTAATGAAAAACTGTTTTTT. This chain uses TRBV18 with TRBJ1-4, with D unresolved. Germline CDR1 and CDR2: KGHSH and LQKENI. Deletions cut 2 bases from V and 0 bases from J, with 10 bases between. This CDR3 has 16 amino acids.

This CDR3 reads CASRFRSGQGPGPQHF. The CDR3 nucleotides are TGTGCCAGCAGATTTCGATCCGGACAGGGGCCGGGGCCCCAGCATTTT. This chain connects TRBV5-8 to TRBJ1-5; 9 nucleotides agree with TRBD1. V shed 5 bases and J 9 bases; nucleotides not matched to a gene: 15. CDR1 is SGHTS and CDR2 is YDEGEE in the germline V gene. The CDR3 extends over 16 amino acids.